This record covers a single T cell receptor (beta chain). Antigen specificity is unknown. These data are taken from a study of OX40 agonist ivuxolimab in advanced cancers. For the study at large: Patients with prior anti-PD-1, anti-PD-L1 or anti-CTLA-4 therapy were eligible; less than 50% had some.

Between the trimmed V and J ends, which lost 2 bases and 0 bases, there was a span of 7 bases. Germline-derived CDR1 and CDR2 are MNHNY and SVGAGI (reference sequence). The CDR3 has 15 residues. The table came from immunoSEQ multiplex PCR; TCRdb's copy has only in-frame clones and leaves some out. Counted here are about 53,000 clones, less than 90% occurring once; the ten biggest clones make up 4.6%. Study observations and caveats: Among expanded peripheral T cells, antigen specificity went undetermined.

The sequencing used CD4+ or CD8+ T cells sorted from blood, collected in a trial of the OX40 agonist ivuxolimab. The V and J genes are TRBV6-6 and TRBJ1-4, with no clear D. This TCR was recovered from an adult with an advanced solid tumor such as melanoma, head and neck, liver or kidney cancer. CDR3 coding DNA: TGTGCCAGCAGTTACACAGTAGCAACTAATGAAAAACTGTTTTTT. Encoded protein: CASSYTVATNEKLFF.